This TCR beta chain was retrieved from a study of early T cells in non-severe SARS-CoV-2 infection (dated by TCRdb to the early 2020s). Broadly, across the study: Because TCR sequencing was done on bulk RNA from unsorted whole blood, the alpha and beta chains could not be paired. The study at large found these results: VDJdb matching was skewed toward anti-spike CD8 responses and likely underestimated virus-specific expansions by missing private and CD4 specificities.

The library came from 5' RACE. Sequencing used a NextSeq 500. The TCR library protocol attached unique molecular identifiers to individual cDNA molecules to correct for sequencing error and PCR bias. Both TCR alpha and beta chains were sequenced, and tight co-correlation was observed between alpha and beta sequence abundances in each sample. Regarding the original processing steps: Decombinator V4 was used to annotate TCR sequences for V gene, J gene and CDR3. TCRs were defined as expanded if a significant change between any two time points was detected under a Poisson model with p below 0.0001. TCR abundances were normalised to the total number of TCRs sequenced per sample and expressed as counts per million. MAIT TCRs were defined by TRAV1-2 paired with TRAJ12, TRAJ20 or TRAJ33, and iNKT TCRs by TRAV10 paired with TRAJ18. A search of VDJdb, accessed on 1 November 2021, was run for TCRs annotated to CMV, EBV and SARS-CoV-2, with TCRs annotated for multiple antigens excluded. TCRdb reprocessed the public reads (quality trimming at Q25 with fastp, clone calling with MiXCR) and kept in-frame beta chains. Rows with one shared CDR3 protein collapse into an entry with the most common genes and DNA. What appears here as the V and J calls and clone size reflects TCRdb's work, not the paper's. The sample table contains about 64,000 distinct CDR3 sequences; only one count was recorded for 8% to 9% of them. The ten largest clonotypes hold around an eighth of the sample.

Set within a cohort of healthcare workers in London, UK, this nested case-control study involved weekly PCR testing of nasopharyngeal swabs along with blood sampling. Healthcare workers were enrolled in the week of the UK lockdown, from 23 to 31 March 2020, and were followed every week for up to roughly 15 weeks. This clonotype was seen ten or more times. What antigen it recognizes has not been identified. No clone much larger than this one lies a single base away; base qualities are absent. The germline V gene specifies SGHTA as CDR1 and FQGNSA as CDR2. Reading from cysteine to phenylalanine, the CDR3 counts 14 amino acids. The retained sequence is limited to the CDR3, 42 bases, with the frame set at the first base. V and J lose 5 bases and 5 bases, and a span of 13 bases separates them.

The sequence was obtained from an adult who was a healthcare worker with PCR-confirmed SARS-CoV-2 infection or an uninfected control (not recorded which). The sequence is built from TRBV7-2 and TRBJ2-4; a tentative D call is TRBD2 (6 bases match). Sequencing used whole blood, obtained at baseline. Here the CDR3 is given as CASSPRLGENIQYF. Read as DNA, the sequence is TGTGCCAGCAGCCCACGACTAGGGGAAAACATTCAGTACTTC.